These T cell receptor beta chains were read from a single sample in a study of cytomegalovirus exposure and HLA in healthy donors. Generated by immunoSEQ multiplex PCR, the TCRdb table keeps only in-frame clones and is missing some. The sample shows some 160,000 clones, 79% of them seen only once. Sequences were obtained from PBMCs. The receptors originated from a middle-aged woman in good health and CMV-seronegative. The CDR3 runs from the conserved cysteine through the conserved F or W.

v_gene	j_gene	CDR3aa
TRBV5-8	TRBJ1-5	CASSLNSRGGNQPQHF
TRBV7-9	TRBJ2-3	CASSLGQSTDTQYF
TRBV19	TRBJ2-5	CASSIDGGLGETQYF
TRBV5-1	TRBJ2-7	CASSLVGDEQYF
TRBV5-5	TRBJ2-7	CASSLSGVEQYF
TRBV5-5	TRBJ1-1	CASSLDGASEAFF
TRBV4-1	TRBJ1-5	CASSQRQLRHQPQHF
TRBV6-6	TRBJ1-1	CASSPQGPNTEAFF
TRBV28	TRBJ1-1	CASSALGTHPLNTEAFF
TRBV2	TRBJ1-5	CASSEQGGWEPQHF
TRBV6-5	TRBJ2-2	CASSHGSVSGELFF
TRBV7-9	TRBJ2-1	CASSFPGTAVFF
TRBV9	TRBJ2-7	CASSADSHYEQYF
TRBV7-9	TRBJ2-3	CASSSSQTGTLGTDTQYF
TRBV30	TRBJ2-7	CAWSVSIEQYF
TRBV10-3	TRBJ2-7	CAIRETGGSYEQYF
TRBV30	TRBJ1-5	CAWSYRGPNQPQHF
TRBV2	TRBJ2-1	CASSQDRTNEQFF
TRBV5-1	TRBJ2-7	CASGDRGRYEQYF
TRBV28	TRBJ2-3	CASSSPGGRKDTQYF
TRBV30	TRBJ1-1	CAWSAGQLNTEAFF
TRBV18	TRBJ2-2	CASSTQGSNTGELFF
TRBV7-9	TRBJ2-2	CASEGALGHLAANTGELFF
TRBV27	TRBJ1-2	CASSLGTGGNYGYTF
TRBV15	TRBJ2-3	CATSRRRGTDTQYF
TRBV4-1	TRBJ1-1	CASSQTGVTEAFF
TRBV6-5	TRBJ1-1	CASSYSPGEAFF
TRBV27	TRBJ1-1	CASSRETGKAFF
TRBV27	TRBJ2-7	CASSLAGITPSYEQYF
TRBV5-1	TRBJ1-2	CASSLGGQGEKSYGYTF
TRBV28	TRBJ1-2	CASRLQGAPNYGYTF
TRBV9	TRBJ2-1	CASSVREGPNEQFF
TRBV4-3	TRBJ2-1	CASSQEVQRGSYNEQFF